These T cell receptor beta chains were read from a single sample in a study of blood T cell repertoires in COVID-19. Profiled with immunoSEQ multiplex PCR; TCRdb holds only in-frame clones, not every one. The sample records 310,000 or so clones, approximately 91% being singletons. Sequenced input: peripheral blood. The receptor set was obtained from a woman younger than 45 with COVID-19, enrolled during active disease. CDR3s include the opening cysteine and the closing phenylalanine or tryptophan. D genes are given only for firm matches. Size is omitted from some rows. Given values are once, few, many or a class for expanded clones.

d_call j_call clone_size v_call cdr3_aa
- TRBJ2-7 once TRBV30 CAWSVSSIYEQYF
- TRBJ1-6 - TRBV19 CASSTRQENSPLHF
TRBD1 TRBJ1-2 - TRBV28 CASRPMDRDYGYTF
- TRBJ2-3 once TRBV27 CASSLVTGPLTDTQYF
- TRBJ2-2 - TRBV27 CASTPARDTGELFF
TRBD2 TRBJ2-5 - TRBV7-2 CASSSVRGLAGWETQYF
TRBD1 TRBJ1-4 - TRBV28 CASSPPRGREKLFF
- TRBJ1-1 - TRBV30 CAWTFGQGTEAFF
TRBD1 TRBJ2-5 - TRBV24-1 CATRTPMDRGVETQYF
TRBD1 TRBJ1-4 - TRBV27 CASSEGQGLEKLFF
- TRBJ1-4 - TRBV7-9 CASSSLGQRSTNEKLFF
- TRBJ2-7 - TRBV7-8 CASSLDLGGFSYEQYF
TRBD1 TRBJ2-1 once TRBV12-5 CASGPLRDRYSNEQFF
- TRBJ1-1 - TRBV18 CASSPSAGVNTEAFF
- TRBJ1-2 - TRBV6-6 CASGPVSFGYTF
- TRBJ2-1 - TRBV6-1 CASSEDSSSYNEQFF
TRBD2 TRBJ2-3 - TRBV19 CASSIVGLASTDTQYF
- TRBJ1-1 - TRBV7-2 CASSVQSGSTEAFF
TRBD1 TRBJ1-6 - TRBV29-1 CSVEKGGTGGSPLHF
- TRBJ2-3 - TRBV5-1 CASSLESRGDTDTQYF
- TRBJ2-7 - TRBV10-3 CAISVPQGTLRYEQYF
- TRBJ1-1 - TRBV30 CACVGRGRRTEAFF
- TRBJ2-1 - TRBV4-1 CASSQAPYSSYNEQFF
TRBD1 TRBJ1-1 many TRBV29-1 CSVGQGANTEAFF
- TRBJ1-2 once TRBV27 CASSLKGQGYGYTF
TRBD1 TRBJ2-1 few TRBV5-1 CASSRGQVESEQFF
- TRBJ1-5 - TRBV28 CASKFQGQNQPQHF
- TRBJ2-4 - TRBV2 CASSPGGYAKNIQYF
TRBD2 TRBJ2-1 - TRBV9 CASSVEGSGRNEQFF
- TRBJ1-2 - TRBV7-9 CASSLAGGNYGYTF
- TRBJ2-7 - TRBV6-5 CASSQNRNAYEQYF
- TRBJ2-7 - TRBV18 CASSTVRWQAYEQYF
- TRBJ1-2 few TRBV27 CASKLGGSYYGYTF
- TRBJ2-7 - TRBV2 CASGGGGSYEQYF
TRBD2 TRBJ2-3 - TRBV7-3 CASSLTLAGVTDTQYF